One sample yielded the 21 T cell receptor beta chains listed below, sequenced in a study of blood T cell repertoires in COVID-19. Only in-frame clones appear in the TCRdb table, and some are missing; sequencing was by immunoSEQ multiplex PCR. Of around 130,000 clones listed, around 89% are singletons. Sequencing used peripheral blood. These receptors all stem from a man aged 50 to 60 with active or convalescent COVID-19.

The V call is TRBV21-1, the J call TRBJ1-4; no DNA check was done on the table's D call, TRBD1. TRBV21-1 is noted as a pseudogene. The CDR3 spans 18 residues. CDR3 bases: TGTGCCAGCAGCACTCCCGGGACAGGGGACGGGATAGATGAAAAACTGTTTTTT. This sequence encodes CASSTPGTGDGIDEKLFF.

The CDR3 nucleotides read TGTGCCAGCAGTTATTACGGACTGTCTAACACTGAAGCTTTCTTT. It yields the protein CASSYYGLSNTEAFF. V is TRBV6-5 and J is TRBJ1-1; D is unclear. Trimming shortened V by 3 bases and J by 2 bases, and 13 bases separated the two germline ends. This CDR3 contains 15 residues. The V gene's germline CDR1 is MNHEY and CDR2 SVGAGI.

The J gene is TRBJ2-5, the V gene TRBV6-6; D is perhaps TRBD2 (6 bases). CDR1 is MNHNY, CDR2 SVGAGI, per germline (reference sequence). V was clipped by 6 bases and J by 1 base, with 12 bases between them. The CDR3 totals 14 residues. The CDR3 DNA follows: TGTGCCAGCAGAGACCCCGGGAGCCAAGAGACCCAGTACTTC. The encoded protein is CASRDPGSQETQYF.

CDR3 DNA: TGTGCCTGGGTACAGGGCATGAACACTGAAGCTTTCTTT. Translating gives CAWVQGMNTEAFF. This chain joins TRBV30 and TRBJ1-1, with TRBD1 as a possible D gene (6 bases). Germline CDR1 and CDR2: GTSNPN and SVGIG (reference sequence). V dropped 5 bases and J dropped 0 bases, with 10 bases sitting between them. The CDR3 runs to 13 residues.

This clone was picked up a small number of times. The rearrangement joins TRBV29-1 to TRBJ1-4; the match to TRBD1 covers 7 bases. Germline assignment: CDR1 SQVTM and CDR2 ANQGSEA. V shed 3 bases and J 3 bases; nucleotides not matched to a gene: 4. The CDR3 is made up of 14 amino acids. CDR3 in amino acids: CSVDSGQANEKLFF. As DNA, the CDR3 is TGCAGCGTTGATTCTGGACAGGCTAATGAAAAACTGTTTTTT.

This chain joins TRBV29-1 and TRBJ2-7; D is perhaps TRBD1 (6 bases). The CDR3 runs to 12 residues. V lost 4 bases and J lost 2, with 9 bases in between. The germline V gene has CDR1 SQVTM and CDR2 ANQGSEA. This CDR3 reads CSVGQAPYEQYF. The CDR3 nucleotides read TGCAGCGTTGGACAGGCCCCCTACGAGCAGTACTTC.

CDR3 sequence reads: CASSQPKLAESYNEQFF. CDR3 nucleotides: TGTGCCAGCAGCCAGCCGAAACTAGCGGAATCCTACAATGAGCAGTTCTTC. This rearrangement joins TRBV14 to TRBJ2-1, with TRBD2 identical over 8 bases. The CDR3 sequence is 17 residues long. The V gene end was trimmed by 3 bases and the J gene end by 1 base; junction bases not matched to a gene: 8. The germline V gene encodes CDR1 SGHDN and CDR2 FVKESK.

V is TRBV3-1 (or the pseudogene TRBV3-2) and J is TRBJ2-7; 13 bases fit TRBD2. This CDR3 comprises 14 residues. Per germline, CDR1 LGHDT and CDR2 YNNKEL (reference sequence). J lost 10 bases, V lost 2 bases, and 5 bases had no gene match. The CDR3 region has the DNA TGTGCCAGCAGCCAACCGGGACTAGCGGGAATCCAGTACTTC. It codes for CASSQPGLAGIQYF.

CDR3 amino acids: CASSESARGYEQYF. The DNA for the CDR3 is TGCGCCAGCAGTGAGTCGGCCCGGGGATACGAGCAGTACTTC. This sequence joins TRBV10-1 and TRBJ2-7, with D possibly TRBD2 on 5 matching bases. CDR1 is WNHNN, CDR2 SYGVQD, per germline (reference sequence). The CDR3 spans 14 residues. Trimming took 0 bases from V and 4 from J, leaving 10 bases between them.

V is TRBV30 and J is TRBJ2-7; 8 bases are shared with TRBD1. Trimming removed 0 bases from V and 3 bases from J; junction bases left unmatched: 4. CDR3 length: 14 residues. Germline assignment: CDR1 GTSNPN and CDR2 SVGIG (reference sequence). CDR3 coding DNA: TGTGCCTGGAGTGTAAGGACAGGGTTCTACGAGCAGTACTTC. Amino acid sequence: CAWSVRTGFYEQYF.

V gene TRBV9 combines with J gene TRBJ2-2; TRBD1 might be the D (6 bases). V gave up 0 bases and J gave up 6 bases, with 15 bases separating them. CDR3 length equals 16 residues. Germline V CDR1 and CDR2: SGDLS, YYNGEE. CDR3: CASSVGQGSSAGELFF. The CDR3 DNA reads as TGTGCCAGCAGCGTAGGTCAGGGGTCAAGCGCCGGGGAGCTGTTTTTT.

The genes are TRBV19 and TRBJ2-6; D call uncertain. This CDR3 is built from 15 residues. With 1 base removed from V and 3 bases from J, the gap between germline ends came to 7 bases. CDR1 and CDR2 (germline): LNHDA, SQIVND (reference sequence). The CDR3 sequence: CASSIGNFGANVLTF. CDR3 DNA: TGTGCCAGTAGTATAGGCAACTTTGGGGCCAACGTCCTGACTTTC.

The chain links TRBV7-9 to TRBJ2-3; the D gene is possibly TRBD2 (5 bases). Looked up from germline, CDR1 is SEHNR and CDR2 is FQNEAQ (reference sequence). There are 14 residues in the CDR3. V was shortened by 5 bases and J by 0 bases, with 9 bases between the two germline ends. CDR3 residues: CASSGGISTDTQYF. The CDR3 DNA is TGTGCCAGCAGCGGAGGAATTAGCACAGATACGCAGTATTTT.

CDR3 sequence: CATSAASGTGAGSEQFF. In DNA form, the CDR3 reads TGTGCCACCAGTGCCGCCTCCGGGACAGGGGCGGGGAGTGAGCAGTTCTTC. The V and J genes are TRBV24-1 and TRBJ2-1; 10 positions match TRBD1. The trim removed 5 bases at V and 9 bases at J, leaving 15 bases unmatched. The germline V gene encodes CDR1 KGHDR and CDR2 SFDVKD. The CDR3 sequence is 17 residues long.

On this clone itself: Germline and junction disagree at one end, which may indicate a read error. This chain uses TRBV12-3 or TRBV12-4 with TRBJ2-1, with TRBD2 as a possible D gene (5 bases). The CDR3 runs 12 residues. Here the CDR3 reads CASSLTTGSRVF. The CDR3 DNA follows: TGTGCCAGCAGTTTAACAACGGGGAGTAGGGTCTTC.

The V gene is TRBV5-4, the J gene TRBJ2-4, with D possibly TRBD1 on 6 matching bases. The V gene lost 2 bases and the J gene lost 9 bases, with 12 bases spanning the gap. Per germline, CDR1 SGHNT and CDR2 YYREEE (reference sequence). This CDR3 comprises 13 residues. The CDR3 bases are TGTGCCAGCAGCTTTCAGGGGAGAGGCATTCAGTACTTC. It is translated as CASSFQGRGIQYF.

This sequence joins TRBV4-1 and TRBJ2-2; TRBD1 aligns across 7 bases. The CDR3 is made up of 16 amino acids. V lost 5 bases and J lost 5; bases outside the gene matches: 11. CDR1 and CDR2 (germline): MGHRA, YSYEKL. This CDR3 reads CASSFFTGAGTGELFF. In DNA, the CDR3 is TGCGCCAGCAGCTTCTTTACAGGGGCGGGTACCGGGGAGCTGTTTTTT.

This chain connects TRBV6-1 to TRBJ2-7; a possible D gene is TRBD2 (5 bases). The CDR3 contains 16 residues. Per germline, CDR1 MNHNS and CDR2 SASEGT. Trimming took 2 bases from V and 2 from J, leaving 16 bases between them. Here the CDR3 reads CASSESPPGWAYEQYF. The CDR3, as DNA: TGTGCCAGCAGTGAATCCCCCCCGGGATGGGCCTACGAGCAGTACTTC.

V usage is TRBV2 and J usage is TRBJ2-3; possibly TRBD1 for D (6 bases). The CDR3 length is 15 residues. V shed 4 bases and J shed 0 bases, with 11 bases lying between them. The germline CDR1 and CDR2 sequences are SNHLY and FYNNEI. The DNA for the CDR3 is TGTGCCAGCAGTGTTCGGACAGCTAGCACAGATACGCAGTATTTT. Translated, it gives CASSVRTASTDTQYF.

V and J are TRBV5-1 and TRBJ2-7; D gene unclear. Germline values: CDR1 SGHRS, CDR2 YFSETQ. Trimming took off 4 bases at V and 6 bases at J, with 11 bases between the two ends. The CDR3 loop spans 12 amino acids. The CDR3 here is CASSPNSIEQYF. In DNA, the CDR3 is TGCGCCAGCAGCCCAAACAGTATCGAGCAGTACTTC.

The chain is built from TRBV10-2 and TRBJ1-3; 7 bases match TRBD1. The J segment lost 4 bases and the V segment lost 2 bases, leaving 5 bases of the junction unmatched. From germline, CDR1 is WSHSY and CDR2 SAAADI. The CDR3 loop spans 15 amino acids. The DNA of the CDR3 is TGCGCCAGCAGTGAGGACAGGGCTGCAGGAAACACCATATATTTT. This translates into CASSEDRAAGNTIYF.